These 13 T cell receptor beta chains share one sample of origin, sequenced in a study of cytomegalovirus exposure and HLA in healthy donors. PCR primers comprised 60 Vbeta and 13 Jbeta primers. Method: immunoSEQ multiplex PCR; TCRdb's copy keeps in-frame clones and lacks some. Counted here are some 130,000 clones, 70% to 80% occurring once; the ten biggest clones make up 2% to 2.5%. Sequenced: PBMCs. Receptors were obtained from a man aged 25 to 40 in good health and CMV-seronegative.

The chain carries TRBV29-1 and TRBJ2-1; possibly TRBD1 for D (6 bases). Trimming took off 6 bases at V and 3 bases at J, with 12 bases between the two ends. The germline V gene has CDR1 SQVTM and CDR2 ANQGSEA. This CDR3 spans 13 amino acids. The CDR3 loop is CSVDRDNYNEQFF. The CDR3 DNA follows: TGCAGCGTAGACCGGGACAACTACAATGAGCAGTTCTTC.

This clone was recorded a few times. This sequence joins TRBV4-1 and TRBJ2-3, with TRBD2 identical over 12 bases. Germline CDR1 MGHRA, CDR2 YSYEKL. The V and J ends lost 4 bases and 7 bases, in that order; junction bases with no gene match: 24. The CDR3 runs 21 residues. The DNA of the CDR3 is TGCGCCAGCAGCCGAGCACAGGGGGCCCACCGACTAGCGGGAGATGAATATACGCAGTATTTT. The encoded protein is CASSRAQGAHRLAGDEYTQYF.

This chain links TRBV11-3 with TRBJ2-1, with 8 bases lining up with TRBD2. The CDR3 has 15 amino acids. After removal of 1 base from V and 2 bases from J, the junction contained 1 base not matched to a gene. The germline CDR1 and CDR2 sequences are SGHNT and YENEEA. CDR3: CASSLGTSTYNEQFF. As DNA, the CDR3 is TGTGCCAGCAGCTTAGGGACTAGCACCTACAATGAGCAGTTCTTC.

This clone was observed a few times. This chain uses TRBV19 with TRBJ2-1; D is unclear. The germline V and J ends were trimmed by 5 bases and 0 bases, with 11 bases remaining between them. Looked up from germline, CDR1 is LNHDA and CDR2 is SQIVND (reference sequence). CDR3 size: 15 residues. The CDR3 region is CASSPTSSSYNEQFF. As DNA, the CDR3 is TGTGCCAGTAGTCCCACTTCAAGCTCCTACAATGAGCAGTTCTTC.

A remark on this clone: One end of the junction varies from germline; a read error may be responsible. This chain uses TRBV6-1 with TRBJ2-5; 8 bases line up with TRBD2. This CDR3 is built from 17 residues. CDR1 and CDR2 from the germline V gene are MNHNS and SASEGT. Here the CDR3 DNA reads TGTGCCAGCAGTGAATTCAGTTTTAGCGGGACTCAAGGGACCCAGTACTTC. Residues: CASSEFSFSGTQGTQYF.

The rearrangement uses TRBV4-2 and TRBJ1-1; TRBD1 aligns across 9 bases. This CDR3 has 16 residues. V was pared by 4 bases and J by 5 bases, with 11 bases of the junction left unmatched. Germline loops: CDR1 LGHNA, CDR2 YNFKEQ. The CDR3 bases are TGTGCCAGCAGCCCTGATACAGGGACAGGGCGGACTGAAGCTTTCTTT. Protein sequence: CASSPDTGTGRTEAFF.

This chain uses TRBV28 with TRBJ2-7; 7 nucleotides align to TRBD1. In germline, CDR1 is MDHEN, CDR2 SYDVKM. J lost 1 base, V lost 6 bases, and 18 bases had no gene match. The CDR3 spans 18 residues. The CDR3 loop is CASRTDRQGSSNSYEQYF. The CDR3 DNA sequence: TGTGCCAGCAGAACGGACAGGCAAGGCTCTAGCAATTCCTACGAGCAGTACTTC.

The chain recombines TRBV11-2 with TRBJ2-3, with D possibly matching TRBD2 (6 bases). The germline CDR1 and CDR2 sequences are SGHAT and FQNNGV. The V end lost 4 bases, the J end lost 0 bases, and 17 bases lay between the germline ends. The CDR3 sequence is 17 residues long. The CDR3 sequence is CASSYAGGPLSTDTQYF. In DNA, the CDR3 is TGTGCCAGCAGCTACGCCGGGGGACCGCTGAGCACAGATACGCAGTATTTT.

The CDR3 spells CASSPGLSQPQHF. The CDR3 nucleotides are TGTGCCAGCAGCCCGGGGTTGTCGCAGCCCCAGCATTTT. This chain links TRBV27 with TRBJ1-5; D is unclear. The germline V and J ends were trimmed by 6 bases and 7 bases, with 13 bases remaining between them. Germline CDR1 reads MNHEY; CDR2 reads SMNVEV (reference sequence). This CDR3 comprises 13 residues.

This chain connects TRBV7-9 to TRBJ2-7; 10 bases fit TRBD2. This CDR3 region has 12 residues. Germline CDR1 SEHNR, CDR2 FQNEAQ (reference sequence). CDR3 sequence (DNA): TGTGAAAAGCGGGAGGGCCTTTACGAGCAGTACTTC. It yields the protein CEKREGLYEQYF.

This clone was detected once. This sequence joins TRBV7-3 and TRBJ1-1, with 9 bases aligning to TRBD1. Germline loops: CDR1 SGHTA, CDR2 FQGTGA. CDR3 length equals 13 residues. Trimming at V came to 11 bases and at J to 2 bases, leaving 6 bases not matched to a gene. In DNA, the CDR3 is TGTGCCTCCGGACAGGGGCCAAACACTGAAGCTTTCTTT. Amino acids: CASGQGPNTEAFF.

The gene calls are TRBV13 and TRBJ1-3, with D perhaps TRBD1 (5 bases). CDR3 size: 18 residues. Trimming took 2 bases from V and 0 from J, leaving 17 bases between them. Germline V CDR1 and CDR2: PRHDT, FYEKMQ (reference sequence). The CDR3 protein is CASSLSWGTRPSGNTIYF. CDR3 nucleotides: TGTGCCAGCAGCTTATCTTGGGGCACCAGGCCCTCTGGAAACACCATATATTTT.

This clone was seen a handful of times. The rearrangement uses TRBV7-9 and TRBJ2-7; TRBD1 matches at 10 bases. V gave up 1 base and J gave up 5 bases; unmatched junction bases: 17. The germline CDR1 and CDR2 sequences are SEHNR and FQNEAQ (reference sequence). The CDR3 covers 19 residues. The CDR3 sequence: CASSLDRFKPGQGIDEQYF. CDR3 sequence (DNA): TGTGCCAGCAGCTTAGATCGGTTTAAACCGGGACAGGGGATCGACGAGCAGTACTTC.